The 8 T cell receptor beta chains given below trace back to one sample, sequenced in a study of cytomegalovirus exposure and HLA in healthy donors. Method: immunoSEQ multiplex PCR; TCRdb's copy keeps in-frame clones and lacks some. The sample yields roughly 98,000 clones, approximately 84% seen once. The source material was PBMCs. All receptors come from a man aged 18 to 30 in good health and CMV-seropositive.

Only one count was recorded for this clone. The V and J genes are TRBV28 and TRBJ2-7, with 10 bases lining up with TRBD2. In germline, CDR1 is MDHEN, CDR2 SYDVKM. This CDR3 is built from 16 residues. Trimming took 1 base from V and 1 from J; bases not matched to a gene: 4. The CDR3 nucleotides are TGTGCCAGCAGTTTATTCGGGACTAGCGTTTCCTACGAGCAGTACTTC. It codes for CASSLFGTSVSYEQYF.

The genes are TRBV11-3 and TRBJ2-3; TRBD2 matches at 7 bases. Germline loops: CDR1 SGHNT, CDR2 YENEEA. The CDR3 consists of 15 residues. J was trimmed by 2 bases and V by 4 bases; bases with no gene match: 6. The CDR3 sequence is CASSWRESDTDTQYF. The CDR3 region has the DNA TGTGCCAGCAGCTGGCGGGAGTCGGACACAGATACGCAGTATTTT. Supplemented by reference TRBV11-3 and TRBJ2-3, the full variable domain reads EAGVVQSPRYKIIEKKQPVAFWCNPISGHNTLYWYLQNLGQGPELLIRYENEEAVDDSQLPKDRFSAERLKGVDSTLKIQPAELGDSAVYLCASSWRESDTDTQYFGPGTRLTVL.

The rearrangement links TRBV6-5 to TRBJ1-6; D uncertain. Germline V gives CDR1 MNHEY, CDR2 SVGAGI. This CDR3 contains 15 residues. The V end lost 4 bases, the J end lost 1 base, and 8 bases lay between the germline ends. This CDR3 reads CASSSWASYNSPLHF. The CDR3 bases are TGTGCCAGCAGTTCTTGGGCTTCCTATAATTCACCCCTCCACTTT.

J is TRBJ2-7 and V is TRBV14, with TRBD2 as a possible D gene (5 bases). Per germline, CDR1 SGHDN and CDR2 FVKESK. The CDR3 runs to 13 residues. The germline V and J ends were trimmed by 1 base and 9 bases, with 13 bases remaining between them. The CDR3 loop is CASSQGVRDLQYF. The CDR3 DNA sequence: TGTGCCAGCAGCCAAGGCGTTCGGGATCTGCAGTACTTC.

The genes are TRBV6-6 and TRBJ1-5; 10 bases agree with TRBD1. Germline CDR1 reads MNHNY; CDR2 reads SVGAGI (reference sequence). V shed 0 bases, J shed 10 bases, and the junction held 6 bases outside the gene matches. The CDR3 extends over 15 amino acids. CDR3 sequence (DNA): TGTGCCAGCAGTTACTCGGACAGGGGGTACGAACCCCAGCATTTT. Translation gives CASSYSDRGYEPQHF.

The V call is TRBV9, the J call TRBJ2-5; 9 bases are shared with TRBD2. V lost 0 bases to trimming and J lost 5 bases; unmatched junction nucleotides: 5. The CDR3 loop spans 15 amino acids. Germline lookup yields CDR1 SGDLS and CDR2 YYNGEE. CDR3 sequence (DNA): TGTGCCAGCAGCGTAGTTTCTAGCGGGATGGAGACCCAGTACTTC. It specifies CASSVVSSGMETQYF.

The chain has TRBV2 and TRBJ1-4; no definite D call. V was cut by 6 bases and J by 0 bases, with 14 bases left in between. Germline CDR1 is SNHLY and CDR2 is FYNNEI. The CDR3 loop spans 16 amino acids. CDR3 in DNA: TGTGCCAGCAGCCAAACTCGGGGTGCAACTAATGAAAAACTGTTTTTT. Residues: CASSQTRGATNEKLFF.

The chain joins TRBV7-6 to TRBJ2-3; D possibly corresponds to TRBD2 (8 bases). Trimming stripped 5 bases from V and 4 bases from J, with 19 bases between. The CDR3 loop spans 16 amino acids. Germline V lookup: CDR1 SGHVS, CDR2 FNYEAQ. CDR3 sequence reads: CASSPILGRGPDTQYF. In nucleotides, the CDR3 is TGTGCCAGCAGCCCCATACTCGGGAGGGGGCCAGATACGCAGTATTTT.